This T cell receptor (beta chain) was identified in a study of somatic mutations in cytotoxic T cells in rheumatoid arthritis. Study summary: Right after diagnosis, and before any treatment had started, patient peripheral blood (roughly 28 ml EDTA) was drawn.

Points from the study as a whole: Clonality of CD8+ cells rose with age in rheumatoid arthritis patients but not healthy controls.

V lost 1 base to trimming and J lost 5 bases; unmatched junction nucleotides: 17. CDR1 and CDR2 (germline): SGHTS, YDEGEE. This CDR3 spans 19 amino acids. The method was immunoSEQ multiplex PCR; TCRdb's version includes in-frame clones alone and lacks a portion of them. The sample lists some 23,000 clones; roughly 80% were seen once. A word on this clone: Its matching antigen is unknown.

This rearrangement joins TRBV5-8 to TRBJ2-1; 8 positions match TRBD1. The sequenced sample consisted of CD8+ T cells sorted from blood. The source is an adult with rheumatoid arthritis. CDR3 protein: CASSLLMAGGGWTHNEQFF. Written as DNA, the CDR3 is TGTGCCAGCAGCTTGCTGATGGCAGGGGGCGGATGGACCCACAATGAGCAGTTCTTC.